The clone carrying this T cell receptor (beta chain) has only one observation. Its specificity is unknown. The CDR3 extends over 13 amino acids. These data originate in a study of cytotoxic CD8 clonotypes in ibrutinib-treated CLL. The study, taken as a whole, reports: The clonality rise at ibrutinib response reflected private clonotype expansion.

T cells were sequenced at a targeted depth of 1 in 200,000 to 1 in 1 million. TCRdb keeps only in-frame clones here, not all; method: immunoSEQ multiplex PCR. The table has roughly 220,000 clones, just under 80% seen once. The sample here was PBMCs, taken after 12 months of ibrutinib treatment. This sequence joins TRBV21-1 and TRBJ1-4. TRBV21-1 is deemed a pseudogene. This TCR came from a human donor with chronic lymphocytic leukemia. The CDR3 bases are TGTGCCAGCAGCAAACCGGGGCCTCGGAAACTGTTTTTT. It encodes CASSKPGPRKLFF.